These T cell receptor beta chains were read from a single sample in a study of post-analysis software for immune sequencing data. TCRdb independently ran MiXCR on the PCR reads; one entry per CDR3 protein. The table has approximately 690,000 distinct CDR3 sequences, approximately 60% seen once. Material: blood. These receptors were taken from a girl aged 2-15 years with multiple sclerosis. Each CDR3 is given with its conserved first and last residue. The order of the fields is CDR3 protein, CDR3 DNA, V gene, D gene, J gene, clone size. The D gene is left open where the match is weak. Part of the rows lack a size; the others show once, few, many or a class for expanded clones.

CASSLTAGDPLYGYTF	TGTGCCAGCAGCTTAACTGCAGGGGATCCCCTCTATGGCTACACCTTC	TRBV7-3	NA	TRBJ1-2	NA
CASRAGTSEYQETQYF	TGCGCCAGCAGAGCCGGGACTAGCGAGTACCAAGAGACCCAGTACTTC	TRBV5-1	TRBD2	TRBJ2-5	NA
CASRTTGDGEQYF	TGTGCCAGCAGGACTACAGGGGATGGCGAGCAGTACTTC	TRBV6-5	TRBD1	TRBJ2-7	NA
CASSHGPPDTQYF	TGTGCCAGCAGTCACGGGCCTCCCGATACGCAGTATTTT	TRBV6-6	NA	TRBJ2-3	few
CASSPGAPGTGDSPLHF	TGTGCCAGCAGCCCTGGAGCTCCCGGGACAGGGGACTCACCCCTCCACTTT	TRBV7-3	TRBD1	TRBJ1-6	few
CASSLEAGYEQYF	TGCGCCAGCAGCTTGGAAGCAGGCTACGAGCAGTACTTC	TRBV5-1	NA	TRBJ2-7	few
CASSFAGQAWDEQYF	TGTGCCAGCAGTTTTGCCGGACAGGCTTGGGACGAGCAGTACTTC	TRBV12-3/TRBV12-4	TRBD1	TRBJ2-7	NA
CASRPGLAGGSSYNEQYF	TGTGCCAGCAGACCAGGACTAGCGGGAGGGAGTTCCTACAATGAGCAGTACTTC	TRBV27	TRBD2	TRBJ2-7	few
CASSLRGQGFTNEKLFF	TGTGCCAGCAGCTTAAGGGGACAGGGGTTCACTAATGAAAAACTGTTTTTT	TRBV7-2	TRBD1	TRBJ1-4	few
CSAMGQDGQRTYNEQYF	TGCAGTGCCATGGGACAGGACGGACAACGCACCTACAATGAGCAGTACTTC	TRBV20-1	TRBD1	TRBJ2-5	NA
CASRLAGINTGELFF	TGTGCCAGCAGGCTAGCGGGGATTAACACCGGGGAGCTGTTTTTT	TRBV6-6	TRBD2	TRBJ2-2	once
CSASLQGGTPPQHF	TGCAGTGCTTCCCTACAGGGGGGAACCCCGCCCCAGCATTTT	TRBV20-1	TRBD1	TRBJ1-5	NA
CASRPRDGTYEQYF	TGTGCCAGCAGACCTAGGGACGGGACCTACGAGCAGTACTTC	TRBV12-3/TRBV12-4	NA	TRBJ2-7	NA
CASSLETGPRGEQYF	TGTGCCAGCAGCTTAGAAACGGGACCTAGAGGCGAGCAGTACTTC	TRBV7-2	NA	TRBJ2-7	NA
CASSPRWDEQFF	TGCGCCAGCAGCCCGCGATGGGATGAGCAGTTCTTC	TRBV5-1	NA	TRBJ2-1	NA
CASSPRSSGDYEQYF	TGCGCCAGCAGCCCTCGGTCCTCCGGGGACTACGAGCAGTACTTC	TRBV11-2	NA	TRBJ2-7	few
CASGETGDYGYTF	TGCGCCAGCGGGGAGACAGGGGACTATGGCTACACCTTC	TRBV5-1	TRBD1	TRBJ1-2	NA
CASSLTLTGGEDGYTF	TGTGCCAGCAGTCTAACTCTGACAGGGGGAGAAGATGGCTACACCTTC	TRBV3-1	TRBD1	TRBJ1-2	NA
CASSYSMNRQGYEKLFF	TGTGCCAGCAGTTACTCCATGAATCGACAGGGGTACGAAAAACTGTTTTTT	TRBV6-5	TRBD1	TRBJ1-4	NA
CASSLTGGNTDTQYF	TGCGCCAGCAGCTTGACAGGGGGCAACACAGATACGCAGTATTTT	TRBV5-1	TRBD1	TRBJ2-3	once
CSAGALPNQETQYF	TGCAGTGCCGGGGCCCTTCCCAACCAAGAGACCCAGTACTTC	TRBV20-1	NA	TRBJ2-5	NA
CATSDLSGTDTQYF	TGTGCCACCAGTGATTTGAGTGGCACAGATACGCAGTATTTT	TRBV24-1	NA	TRBJ2-3	NA
CASTWTGRSAEAFF	TGTGCCAGCACCTGGACAGGAAGGTCCGCTGAAGCTTTCTTT	TRBV12-3/TRBV12-4	TRBD1	TRBJ1-1	few
CASSKGAHEQYF	TGTGCCAGCAGTAAAGGGGCCCACGAGCAGTACTTC	TRBV28	NA	TRBJ2-7	NA
CASSLSRAAGARHF	TGTGCCAGCAGTTTATCGAGGGCGGCGGGCGCCAGGCATTTT	TRBV27	NA	TRBJ1-5	NA
CASSEGSESGANVLTF	TGCGCCAGCAGTGAAGGATCCGAGTCCGGGGCCAACGTCCTGACTTTC	TRBV10-2	NA	TRBJ2-6	few
CASSTSGPRWETQYF	TGCGCCAGCAGTACTAGCGGCCCACGCTGGGAGACCCAGTACTTT	TRBV5-1	TRBD2	TRBJ2-5	NA
CSVDAGQYGYTF	TGCAGCGTTGATGCAGGGCAGTATGGCTACACCTTC	TRBV29-1	NA	TRBJ1-2	NA
CASGLAGAYEQYF	TGTGCCAGCGGACTAGCGGGAGCCTACGAGCAGTACTTC	TRBV12-3/TRBV12-4	TRBD2	TRBJ2-7	NA
CASSLGQGSNEQFF	TGTGCCAGCAGCTTGGGGCAGGGGTCCAATGAGCAGTTCTTC	TRBV5-1	NA	TRBJ2-1	many
CAWAGDSYNEQFF	TGTGCCTGGGCGGGGGACAGCTACAATGAGCAGTTCTTC	TRBV30	NA	TRBJ2-1	NA
CSALGLREKLFF	TGCAGTGCCCTGGGACTTCGGGAAAAACTGTTTTTT	TRBV20-1	NA	TRBJ1-4	NA
CASSLVSEYEQYF	TGTGCCAGCAGTTTGGTTTCTGAGTACGAGCAGTACTTC	TRBV28	NA	TRBJ2-7	NA
CASMRESPYGYTF	TGTGCCAGCATGAGGGAATCCCCTTATGGCTACACCTTC	TRBV7-9	NA	TRBJ1-2	NA
CASSLFTGAKETQYF	TGTGCCAGCAGCTTGTTCACAGGGGCGAAGGAGACCCAGTACTTC	TRBV5-6	TRBD1	TRBJ2-5	NA
CSVEQGYEQYF	TGCAGCGTTGAGCAGGGCTACGAGCAGTACTTC	TRBV29-1	NA	TRBJ2-7	NA
CASSYSSGDTEAFF	TGTGCCAGCAGTTACTCCTCAGGGGACACTGAAGCTTTCTTT	TRBV6-2/TRBV6-3	NA	TRBJ1-1	NA
CASRPSGLRDRGYEQYF	TGTGCCAGCAGACCTAGTGGCCTCCGGGACAGGGGTTACGAGCAGTACTTC	TRBV6-2/TRBV6-3	TRBD1	TRBJ2-7	NA
CASSSRGLGETQYF	TGCGCCAGCAGCAGCAGGGGGCTCGGGGAGACCCAGTACTTC	TRBV5-1	TRBD1	TRBJ2-5	once
CASSLVVGVDIIEFF	TGTGCCAGCAGTTTGGTGGTCGGGGTAGACATTATTGAGTTCTTC	TRBV12-3/TRBV12-4	NA	TRBJ2-1	NA
CASSLVVWQADGYTF	TGTGCCAGCAGCTTAGTGGTTTGGCAGGCAGATGGCTACACCTTC	TRBV13	NA	TRBJ1-2	NA
CASTFYGYTF	TGTGCCAGCACTTTCTATGGCTACACCTTC	TRBV12-1	NA	TRBJ1-2	NA
CASSEGGGYSETQYF	TGTGCCAGCAGTGAGGGCGGCGGATACTCGGAGACCCAGTACTTC	TRBV2	NA	TRBJ2-5	NA
CASSLVTGGVGTEAFF	TGTGCCAGCAGTTTGGTAACAGGGGGTGTGGGCACTGAAGCTTTCTTT	TRBV27	TRBD1	TRBJ1-1	NA
CASSDGQDYTDTQYF	TGTGCCAGCAGTGACGGACAGGACTACACAGATACGCAGTATTTT	TRBV12-3/TRBV12-4	NA	TRBJ2-3	once
CASSSPTGTQGAQYF	TGTGCCAGCAGCTCACCCACCGGGACTCAAGGGGCCCAGTACTTC	TRBV6-2/TRBV6-3	NA	TRBJ2-5	few
CASSLGRLAGEETQYF	TGCGCCAGCAGCTTGGGCCGACTAGCGGGGGAAGAGACCCAGTACTTC	TRBV5-1	TRBD2	TRBJ2-5	NA
CASSLGQEAFF	TGTGCCAGCAGTTTAGGGCAGGAAGCTTTCTTT	TRBV12-3/TRBV12-4	NA	TRBJ1-1	NA
CASSIGGVGYTF	TGTGCCAGCAGTATAGGGGGCGTTGGCTACACCTTC	TRBV12-3/TRBV12-4	TRBD1	TRBJ1-2	NA